This entry lists 18 T cell receptor beta chains sequenced from one sample in a study of CD4 T cells in relation to SARS-CoV-2 and coronaviruses. The unexposed donors gave CD4+ T cells in about 2011-2018, prior to COVID-19. CD4+ T cells were isolated from the cells after roughly 11 days of culture. Data came from immunoSEQ multiplex PCR; TCRdb stores just in-frame clones and leaves some out. Here the sample spans 32,000 or so clones, 70% to 85% being singletons. No antigen has been assigned to these receptors. The sample comprised CD4+ T cells from PBMCs, cultured in vitro. Receptor source: a human donor in good health.

The CDR3 is CASSPARGYTF. The CDR3 DNA reads as TGTGCCAGCAGTCCCGCCAGGGGCTACACCTTC. The V call is TRBV2, the J call TRBJ1-2; D is ambiguous. CDR1 and CDR2 from the germline V gene are SNHLY and FYNNEI. V lost 5 bases and J lost 8, with 9 bases in between. This CDR3 is built from 11 residues.

The genes are TRBV4-3 and TRBJ1-2, with 7 bases matching TRBD1. Germline assignment: CDR1 LGHNA and CDR2 YSLEER. V lost 2 bases, J lost 7 bases, and 7 bases stayed unmatched. The CDR3 spans 14 residues. The CDR3, as DNA: TGCGCCAGCAGCCAAATACCAGGGGGAGTTGGCTACACCTTC. Translated: CASSQIPGGVGYTF.

The chain employs TRBV14 and TRBJ2-2, with D maybe TRBD2 (5 bases). CDR1 and CDR2 (germline): SGHDN, FVKESK. Between the trimmed V and J ends, which lost 2 bases and 4 bases, there was a span of 17 bases. The CDR3 runs to 17 residues. Written as DNA, the CDR3 is TGTGCCAGCAGCCAACCGGGGAACAGTCTTCTCACCGGGGAGCTGTTTTTT. This encodes CASSQPGNSLLTGELFF. The variable domain in full, with the rest retrieved from reference TRBV14 and TRBJ2-2, is EAGVTQFPSHSVIEKGQTVTLRCDPISGHDNLYWYRRVMGKEIKFLLHFVKESKQDESGMPNNRFLAERTGGTYSTLKVQPAELEDSGVYFCASSQPGNSLLTGELFFGEGSRLTVL.

The chain recombines TRBV3-1 (or the pseudogene TRBV3-2) with TRBJ2-3, with 7 bases identical to TRBD1. The CDR3 length is 14 residues. The germline gives CDR1 LGHDT, CDR2 YNNKEL (reference sequence). V lost 2 bases and J lost 3; bases outside the gene matches: 2. The CDR3 bases are TGTGCCAGCAGCCAAATGACAGGGACAGATACGCAGTATTTT. Amino acids: CASSQMTGTDTQYF.

The chain recombines TRBV14 with TRBJ1-6, with D hard to call. V was shortened by 4 bases and J by 5 bases, with 6 bases between the two germline ends. The germline CDR1 and CDR2 sequences are SGHDN and FVKESK. The CDR3 totals 13 residues. The CDR3 region is CASSPSHNSPLHF. CDR3 DNA: TGTGCCAGCAGCCCGTCTCATAATTCACCCCTCCACTTT.

This clone qualifies as medium-sized. The rearrangement joins TRBV29-1 to TRBJ2-5, with TRBD1 as a possible D gene (6 bases). CDR1 is SQVTM, CDR2 ANQGSEA, per germline. This CDR3 has 13 residues. V lost 8 bases, J lost 7 bases, and 20 bases lay in between. CDR3 amino acids: CSSNGAGAGTQYF. The CDR3 DNA reads TGCAGCTCAAACGGGGCAGGGGCAGGGACCCAGTACTTC.

This chain links TRBV18 with TRBJ1-2; D is uncertain. This CDR3 contains 14 residues. Per the germline V gene, CDR1 is KGHSH and CDR2 is LQKENI. The V end lost 0 bases, the J end lost 4 bases, and 9 bases lay between the germline ends. The CDR3 DNA reads as TGTGCCAGCTCACCACCGAGAGGACTCTATGGCTACACCTTC. Protein sequence: CASSPPRGLYGYTF.

The chain combines TRBV5-6 with TRBJ1-5; 7 nucleotides match TRBD1. The V and J ends lost 3 bases and 5 bases, in that order; junction bases with no gene match: 5. Germline assignment: CDR1 SGHDT and CDR2 YYEEEE. The CDR3 is 14 residues long. The CDR3 loop is CASSSGGRDQPQHF. CDR3 in DNA: TGTGCCAGCAGCTCAGGGGGACGGGATCAGCCCCAGCATTTT.

In this sample, this clone turned up once. This chain joins TRBV7-3 and TRBJ1-1; perhaps TRBD1 as D (5 bases). V was cut by 5 bases and J by 1 base, with 8 bases left in between. This CDR3 is 13 amino acids long. Germline assignment: CDR1 SGHTA and CDR2 FQGTGA. As DNA, the CDR3 is TGTGCCAGCAGCCCGACAGCGAACACTGAAGCTTTCTTT. Amino acids: CASSPTANTEAFF.

This clone was counted once. The chain joins TRBV7-3 to TRBJ2-6; D gene ambiguous. Between the trimmed V and J ends, which lost 0 bases and 0 bases, there was a span of 6 bases. The CDR3 is 16 residues long. Germline V gene lookup returns CDR1 SGHTA and CDR2 FQGTGA. CDR3 sequence: CASSLTSNSGANVLTF. In DNA form, the CDR3 reads TGTGCCAGCAGCTTAACGTCGAACTCTGGGGCCAACGTCCTGACTTTC.

The chain links TRBV10-3 to TRBJ2-1, with 10 bases that match TRBD2. The length of the CDR3 is 13 residues. Looked up from germline, CDR1 is ENHRY and CDR2 is SYGVKD. Trimming took 6 bases from V and 8 from J; bases not matched to a gene: 4. Written as DNA, the CDR3 is TGTGCCATCAGCCGGACTAGCGGCGATGAGCAGTTCTTC. Its protein product is CAISRTSGDEQFF.

The chain links TRBV10-1 to TRBJ2-7; 12 bases fit TRBD2. Germline loops: CDR1 WNHNN, CDR2 SYGVQD (reference sequence). V was clipped by 5 bases and J by 5 bases; unmatched bases: 16. The CDR3 is 18 amino acids. The CDR3: CASSPGLAGRPILHEQYF. The CDR3 DNA is TGCGCCAGCAGTCCTGGACTAGCGGGGCGCCCCATACTCCACGAGCAGTACTTC.

This sequence joins TRBV21-1 and TRBJ2-7; the table assigns TRBD2, which was not confirmed against the DNA. TRBV21-1 is a pseudogene. This CDR3 is 21 amino acids long. The CDR3 here is CASSGPLVGGLAGGSSYEQYF. CDR3 in DNA: TGTGCCAGCAGCGGGCCCCTGGTCGGGGGACTAGCGGGAGGTTCTTCCTACGAGCAGTACTTC.

Comment on this clone: One junction end does not reproduce the germline sequence, and a read error may be involved. The rearrangement joins TRBV29-1 to TRBJ2-5; D not resolved. Germline V gives CDR1 SQVTM, CDR2 ANQGSEA. The CDR3 covers 13 residues. The CDR3 DNA reads as TGCAGCGTTGCCCCACAGAGTCAAGGGACCCAGTACTTC. Amino acid sequence: CSVAPQSQGTQYF.

Written as DNA, the CDR3 is TGCGCCAGCAGTGTTAGTCGACTAGCTAGTAATGAGCAGTTCTTC. It is translated as CASSVSRLASNEQFF. This chain joins TRBV5-1 and TRBJ2-1, with TRBD2 identical over 7 bases. The CDR3 has 15 residues. With 5 bases clipped from V and 7 bases from J, the junction kept 12 bases outside the gene matches. Per the germline V gene, CDR1 is SGHRS and CDR2 is YFSETQ. The full variable domain, in which reference TRBV5-1 and TRBJ2-1 provide the parts outside the CDR3, is KAGVTQTPRYLIKTRGQQVTLSCSPISGHRSVSWYQQTPGQGLQFLFEYFSETQRNKGNFPGRFSGRQFSNSRSEMNVSTLELGDSALYLCASSVSRLASNEQFFGPGTRLTVL.

This chain uses TRBV6-5 with TRBJ1-3, with TRBD1 identical over 7 bases. Germline V CDR1 and CDR2: MNHEY, SVGAGI. Trimming cost V 2 bases and J 4 bases; bases outside gene matches: 8. The CDR3 is 16 amino acids. The CDR3 DNA sequence: TGTGCCAGCAGTTACCTACAAGGACAGGTAGGAAACACCATATATTTT. It translates to CASSYLQGQVGNTIYF.

This clone was counted a few times. The chain joins TRBV5-1 to TRBJ2-2; D may be TRBD2 (6 bases). This CDR3 has 15 residues. Germline CDR1 is SGHRS and CDR2 is YFSETQ. Trimming pared 2 bases from V and 2 bases from J, leaving 10 bases between. CDR3 amino acids: CASSFLASNTGELFF. CDR3 in DNA: TGCGCCAGCAGCTTCCTAGCGTCTAACACCGGGGAGCTGTTTTTT.

The chain uses TRBV6-5 and TRBJ1-1; a weak D match, TRBD1 (5 bases). Germline CDR1 and CDR2: MNHEY and SVGAGI. The CDR3 spans 13 residues. Trimming left V 6 bases short and J 1 base short, with 9 bases between. CDR3 sequence: CASRRDRNTEAFF. Written as DNA, the CDR3 is TGTGCCAGCAGGCGAGACAGGAACACTGAAGCTTTCTTT.